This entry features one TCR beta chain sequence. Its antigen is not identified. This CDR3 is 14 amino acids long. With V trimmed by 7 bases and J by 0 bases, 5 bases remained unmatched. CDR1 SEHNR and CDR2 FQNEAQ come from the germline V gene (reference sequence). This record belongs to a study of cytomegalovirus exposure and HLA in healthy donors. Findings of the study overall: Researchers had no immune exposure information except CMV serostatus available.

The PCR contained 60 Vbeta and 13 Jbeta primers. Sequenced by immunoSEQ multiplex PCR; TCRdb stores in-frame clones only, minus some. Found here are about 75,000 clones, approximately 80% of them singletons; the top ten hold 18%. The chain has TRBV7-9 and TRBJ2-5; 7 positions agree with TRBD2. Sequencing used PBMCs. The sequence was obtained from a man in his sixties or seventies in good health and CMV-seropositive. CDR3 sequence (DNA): TGTGCCAGCACCCTCAGCGGGGACCAAGAGACCCAGTACTTC. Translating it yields CASTLSGDQETQYF.